These 4 T cell receptor beta chains were sequenced from one sample in a study of cytomegalovirus exposure and HLA in healthy donors. With 60 Vbeta and 13 Jbeta primers, the PCR was carried out. The assay was immunoSEQ multiplex PCR, and TCRdb's table has in-frame clones only and misses some. This sample has 170,000 or so clones, with about four fifths found just once. What was sequenced was PBMCs. Every receptor here comes from a woman between 50 and 59 years old in good health and CMV-seronegative.

J is TRBJ2-1 and V is TRBV5-1; 9 bases are shared with TRBD2. J was trimmed by 4 bases and V by 1 base; bases with no gene match: 6. The CDR3 sequence is 16 residues long. Germline V gives CDR1 SGHRS, CDR2 YFSETQ. CDR3 in amino acids: CASSLTYSGGYNEQFF. DNA for the CDR3: TGCGCCAGCAGCTTGACCTATAGCGGGGGATACAATGAGCAGTTCTTC.

The chain links TRBV25-1 to TRBJ1-2, with 8 bases lining up with TRBD1. This CDR3 region has 13 residues. The V gene's germline CDR1 is MGHDK and CDR2 SYGVNS. Trimming at V came to 5 bases and at J to 6 bases, leaving 5 bases not matched to a gene. CDR3 coding DNA: TGTGCCAGCAGTAAACCGGGACAGGATGGCTACACCTTC. Translating it yields CASSKPGQDGYTF.

V and J are TRBV5-1 and TRBJ2-5; 9 positions match TRBD1. Per the germline V gene, CDR1 is SGHRS and CDR2 is YFSETQ. V was pared by 4 bases and J by 5 bases, with 6 bases of the junction left unmatched. CDR3 length: 14 residues. CDR3 in DNA: TGCGCCAGCAGCGGAACAGGGGGCTTTGAGACCCAGTACTTC. It is translated as CASSGTGGFETQYF.

This clone was counted only a few times. Other DNA sequences of this sample code for an identical CDR3. The J gene is TRBJ1-1, the V gene TRBV28, with a possible D match to TRBD1 (5 bases). V lost 4 bases and J lost 7, with 16 bases in between. CDR1 and CDR2 (germline): MDHEN, SYDVKM. The CDR3 has 14 residues. In DNA, the CDR3 is TGTGCCAGCAGTTCCCACAAGGAAGGGGTTGAAGCTTTCTTT. The encoded protein is CASSSHKEGVEAFF.